Listed here are 23 T cell receptor beta chains from one sample, sequenced in a study of monozygotic twins with inflammatory bowel disease. No DNA is given; TCRdb re-called the 5' RACE reads and lists each CDR3 protein once. The sample has some 400,000 distinct CDR3 sequences. The sample comprised blood. The receptors here all came from a human donor with ulcerative colitis or Crohn's disease, or a healthy co-twin of an affected twin (not recorded which).

The chain recombines TRBV20-1 with TRBJ2-1; the D gene TCRdb calls, TRBD1, cannot be checked with no DNA. The V gene's germline CDR1 is DFQATT and CDR2 SNEGSKA (reference sequence). CDR3 size: 15 residues. The chain's CDR3 is CSARVGGTSYNEQFF.

The chain couples TRBV6-5 to TRBJ2-3; TCRdb selects TRBD2, and the lack of DNA leaves this call unchecked. Germline V gene data show CDR1 as MNHEY and CDR2 as SVGAGI. The CDR3 is 16 residues long. The CDR3 here is CASSSPTSGGSHTQYF.

The chain carries TRBV3-1 and TRBJ1-6. The CDR3 loop spans 14 amino acids. Looked up from germline, CDR1 is LGHDT and CDR2 is YNNKEL (reference sequence). The CDR3: CASSHSSENSPLHF.

The gene calls are TRBV19 and TRBJ2-2; the D call from TCRdb, TRBD2, cannot be confirmed without DNA. The CDR3 covers 14 residues. Per the germline V gene, CDR1 is LNHDA and CDR2 is SQIVND (reference sequence). The CDR3 loop reads CASRRPAAPGELFF.

This chain joins TRBV15 and TRBJ1-1. In germline, CDR1 is LNHNV, CDR2 YYDKDF (reference sequence). This CDR3 is built from 14 residues. The CDR3 region is CATSRALPSTEAFF.

The V call is TRBV5-1, the J call TRBJ2-2; with no DNA, the TCRdb D assignment of TRBD1 cannot be verified. Germline assignment: CDR1 SGHRS and CDR2 YFSETQ. CDR3 length: 15 residues. CDR3 loop: CASSILTHNTGELFF.

The V call is TRBV6-1, the J call TRBJ2-7; TCRdb's D gene call, TRBD1, goes unchecked for lack of DNA. Germline lookup yields CDR1 MNHNS and CDR2 SASEGT. This CDR3 has 12 residues. CDR3 region: CASTRAAYEQYF.

V gene TRBV7-2 combines with J gene TRBJ2-7; TCRdb gives TRBD1 as the D gene, but with no DNA this cannot be confirmed. This CDR3 is 13 amino acids long. Germline V gene lookup returns CDR1 SGHTA and CDR2 FQGNSA. CDR3 residues: CASSRSPGNEQYF.

The chain employs TRBV9 and TRBJ1-4; TCRdb picks TRBD1, but there is no DNA to check that call. The CDR3 runs to 16 residues. Germline V gene lookup returns CDR1 SGDLS and CDR2 YYNGEE. CDR3 region: CASSAFTGATNEKLFF.

The chain links TRBV2 to TRBJ1-2; TCRdb designates TRBD1, a call that cannot be tested without DNA. The CDR3 totals 15 residues. From germline, CDR1 is SNHLY and CDR2 FYNNEI. CDR3 sequence: CASSGSSQGKDGYTF.

This chain connects TRBV29-1 to TRBJ2-7; the D gene TCRdb calls, TRBD2, cannot be checked with no DNA. Germline CDR1 SQVTM, CDR2 ANQGSEA. The CDR3 totals 13 residues. CDR3 region: CSVWGGSSYEQYF.

The CDR3 loop is CASSFDSGGFYEQYF. The chain uses TRBV28 and TRBJ2-7. This CDR3 is built from 15 residues. In germline, CDR1 is MDHEN, CDR2 SYDVKM.

The V and J genes are TRBV5-1 and TRBJ2-7. Germline V gene sequence: CDR1 SGHRS, CDR2 YFSETQ. This CDR3 is built from 12 residues. CDR3 loop: CASSVSTYEQYF.

The chain employs TRBV12-3 or TRBV12-4 and TRBJ2-1; the D gene TCRdb calls, TRBD2, cannot be checked with no DNA. The CDR3 sequence is 13 residues long. The CDR3 here is CASRLDGGNEQFF.

The genes are TRBV12-3 or TRBV12-4 and TRBJ1-1; no DNA is available, so the TRBD1 call from TCRdb remains unchecked. The CDR3 has 15 amino acids. The CDR3 sequence is CASRRDRGLNTEAFF.

This rearrangement joins TRBV11-2 to TRBJ2-1. The V gene's germline CDR1 is SGHAT and CDR2 FQNNGV. This CDR3 is 17 amino acids long. CDR3 residues: CASSLKRVGLGYNEQFF.

The chain's CDR3 is CASSLTTRSSYEQYF. The rearrangement joins TRBV7-2 to TRBJ2-7. CDR3 size: 15 residues. Germline V gene lookup returns CDR1 SGHTA and CDR2 FQGNSA.

The chain recombines TRBV5-1 with TRBJ2-5; lacking DNA, the TRBD2 call made by TCRdb goes unchecked. In germline, CDR1 is SGHRS, CDR2 YFSETQ. This CDR3 spans 16 amino acids. CDR3 loop: CASRPSGGASQETQYF.

The gene calls are TRBV11-2 and TRBJ2-5; no DNA is available, so the TRBD1 call from TCRdb remains unchecked. The V gene's germline CDR1 is SGHAT and CDR2 FQNNGV. CDR3 length: 13 residues. CDR3 amino acids: CASSWGRQETQYF. The complete variable domain, with remaining parts taken from reference TRBV11-2 and TRBJ2-5, reads EAGVAQSPRYKIIEKRQSVAFWCNPISGHATLYWYQQILGQGPKLLIQFQNNGVVDDSQLPKDRFSAERLKGVDSTLKIQPAKLEDSAVYLCASSWGRQETQYFGPGTRLLVL.

The genes are TRBV6-1 and TRBJ1-5; the TCRdb call, TRBD1, lacks DNA for checking. The germline V gene has CDR1 MNHNS and CDR2 SASEGT. The CDR3 has 14 amino acids. The CDR3 here is CASRPDRGNQPQHF.

The V gene is TRBV7-6, the J gene TRBJ2-5; lacking DNA, the TRBD2 call made by TCRdb goes unchecked. The germline V gene has CDR1 SGHVS and CDR2 FNYEAQ. This CDR3 is 14 amino acids long. This CDR3 is CASSFLAGQETQYF. The whole variable domain, remainder taken from reference TRBV7-6 and TRBJ2-5, is GAGVSQSPRYKVTKRGQDVALRCDPISGHVSLYWYRQALGQGPEFLTYFNYEAQQDKSGLPNDRFSAERPEGSISTLTIQRTEQRDSAMYRCASSFLAGQETQYFGPGTRLLVL.

This chain connects TRBV27 to TRBJ2-3; with no DNA, the TCRdb D assignment of TRBD2 cannot be verified. CDR3 length: 14 amino acids. The germline V gene has CDR1 MNHEY and CDR2 SMNVEV (reference sequence). The CDR3 sequence: CASSSAGAVDTQYF.

CDR3 sequence reads: CASSPFTSGRAGETQYF. The chain employs TRBV18 and TRBJ2-5; TCRdb calls TRBD2, which cannot be checked without DNA. The CDR3 has 17 residues. Germline values: CDR1 KGHSH, CDR2 LQKENI.